A selection of T cell receptor beta chains follows, all from one sample in a study of blood T cells in healthy people across ages. Using its own MiXCR run on the 5' RACE reads, TCRdb lists one record per CDR3 protein. The sample lists hundreds of thousands of distinct CDR3 sequences; approximately 53% were seen once. Sequencing used blood. These receptors originate from a man aged 40-49 years in good health. CDR3s include the opening cysteine and the closing phenylalanine or tryptophan. A D gene is named only where the DNA matches it firmly. Size is omitted from some rows. Given values are once, few, many or a class for expanded clones.

v_gene	d_gene	j_gene	abundance	CDR3nt	CDR3aa
TRBV5-1	-	TRBJ2-1	few	TGCGCCAACAAAAGGTCCTACAATGAGCAGTTCTTC	CANKRSYNEQFF
TRBV6-5	TRBD1	TRBJ2-6	once	TGTGCCAGCAGCTCAGGGGGCTTTTTTGGGGCCAACGTCCTGACTTTC	CASSSGGFFGANVLTF
TRBV11-2	-	TRBJ2-1	-	TGTGCCAGCAGCTTACAGGGGAGATCCAATGAGCAGTTCTTC	CASSLQGRSNEQFF
TRBV3-1	-	TRBJ2-5	few	TGTGCCAGCAGCCAATACGAGGAGACCCAGTACTTC	CASSQYEETQYF
TRBV14	-	TRBJ1-2	few	TGTGCCAGCAGCCCCTGGACGGGCAGCAACTATGGCTACACCTTC	CASSPWTGSNYGYTF
TRBV9	-	TRBJ2-3	few	TGTGCCAGCAGCGTTATTGCGGGGAGCACAGATACGCAGTATTTT	CASSVIAGSTDTQYF
TRBV6-6	-	TRBJ1-2	once	TGTGCCAGCAGTCAACTGGGCGGTCCTCGGGGCTACACCTTC	CASSQLGGPRGYTF
TRBV24-1	-	TRBJ2-1	few	TGTGCCACCAGCCGAGGCGAGGGTAATGAGCAGTTCTTC	CATSRGEGNEQFF
TRBV4-2	-	TRBJ1-1	-	TGTGCCAGCAGCCAAGCAGGGGCGGGTTTATTGAACACTGAAGCTTTCTTT	CASSQAGAGLLNTEAFF
TRBV2	-	TRBJ2-1	few	TGTGCCAGCAGATTGACCGCGGGCTCCTACAATGAGCAGTTCTTC	CASRLTAGSYNEQFF
TRBV23-1	-	TRBJ2-1	-	TGCGCCAGCAGTCAACAAGCCGGACACAATGAGCAGTTCTTC	CASSQQAGHNEQFF
TRBV10-3	-	TRBJ1-1	-	TGTGCCATCAGTGGAGCCGGGACGGTGAACACTGAAGCTTTCTTT	CAISGAGTVNTEAFF
TRBV20-1	-	TRBJ2-3	-	TGCAGTGCTATGGGGGAGGTAGAAAATACGCAGTATTTT	CSAMGEVENTQYF
TRBV5-1	TRBD2	TRBJ2-1	-	TGCGCCAGCAGCTTGGCCCCTAGCGGGGCGACCAATGAGCAGTTCTTC	CASSLAPSGATNEQFF
TRBV28	-	TRBJ2-7	many	TGTGCCAGCAGTTTTCAGAACTACGAGCAGTACTTC	CASSFQNYEQYF
TRBV6-1	-	TRBJ2-5	few	TGTGCCAGCAGTGTAAGACGGTTTGGAGAGACCCAGTACTTC	CASSVRRFGETQYF
TRBV7-3	-	TRBJ1-6	-	TGTGCCAGCAGCACCATGGCAGGGTATAATTCACCCCTCCACTTT	CASSTMAGYNSPLHF
TRBV7-9	-	TRBJ2-1	-	TGTGCCAGCAGTAATCTCTGGGGTTCCCATGAGCAGTTCTTC	CASSNLWGSHEQFF
TRBV7-2	TRBD2	TRBJ2-1	-	TGTGCCAGCAGCTTTGACGCGGGAGGTCTCAATGAGCAGTTCTTC	CASSFDAGGLNEQFF
TRBV29-1	-	TRBJ2-3	many	TGCAGCGTTGGCCCTCGGGGTAACCCCACAGATACGCAGTATTTT	CSVGPRGNPTDTQYF
TRBV29-1	TRBD2	TRBJ2-1	-	TGCAGCGTTGAAAATTTTAGCGGGGGGGGCTCCTACAATGAGCAGTTCTTC	CSVENFSGGGSYNEQFF
TRBV14	-	TRBJ2-3	-	TGTGCCAGCAGCCAAGACACAGGGTGGGCCGTTGCGCAGTATTTT	CASSQDTGWAVAQYF
TRBV24-1	-	TRBJ2-1	-	TGTGCCACCAGTGCGTCCGAAAACAATGAGCAGTTCTTC	CATSASENNEQFF
TRBV10-3	-	TRBJ2-3	few	TGTGCCGCGCGCACAGGGCAGAGCACAGATACGCAGTATTTT	CAARTGQSTDTQYF
TRBV7-9	TRBD2	TRBJ2-5	-	TGTGCCAGCAGCTTAGAACTAGCGACCTGGCAAGAGACCCAGTACTTC	CASSLELATWQETQYF
TRBV6-4	-	TRBJ2-3	-	TGTGCCAGCAGGGCGGGGTTTCGTGAGTCGGATACGCAGTATTTT	CASRAGFRESDTQYF
TRBV20-1	TRBD1	TRBJ2-1	-	TGCAGTGCTCACTACCGGGACAGGGGGCGAGGTGAGCAGTTCTTC	CSAHYRDRGRGEQFF
TRBV5-1	-	TRBJ2-5	-	TGCGCCAGCAGCTTATTAGACGGACAAGAGACCCAGTACTTC	CASSLLDGQETQYF
TRBV7-9	-	TRBJ1-1	-	TGTGCCAGCAGCTTAGGGGTTCTGGGGGGAGGCACTGAAGCTTTCTTT	CASSLGVLGGGTEAFF